The 18 T cell receptor beta chains in this list originate from one sample, sequenced in a study of vaccination and CD4 T cells after COVID-19. No antigen has been identified for these receptors. CD4+ T cells that had been cultured provided DNA sequenced with the Oncomine TCR Beta short-read assay. TCRdb recomputed calls from the PCR reads with MiXCR, one row per CDR3 protein. The profile shows about 17,000 distinct CDR3 sequences, 45% to 65% of them singletons. The treatment denotes: approximately 10-day PBMC culture with coronavirus spike peptide pools or control peptides (ViraFEST assay). The sequencing sample was made of CD4+ T cells from blood, cultured in vitro. These receptors were obtained from a human donor who had recovered from COVID-19.

The chain couples TRBV24-1 to TRBJ1-5; D might be TRBD1 (6 bases). V lost 9 bases, J lost 3 bases, and 11 bases lay in between. The CDR3 runs to 13 residues. From germline, CDR1 is KGHDR and CDR2 SFDVKD. CDR3 sequence reads: CATQTGHNQPQHF. CDR3 bases: TGTGCCACCCAAACAGGGCACAATCAGCCCCAGCATTTT.

Note on this clonotype: At one end, the junction sequence differs from germline, possibly due to a read error. DNA for the CDR3: TGTGCCAGCACGTTCCAACAGGGCACGGATACGCAGTATTTT. Protein sequence: CASTFQQGTDTQYF. This sequence joins TRBV5-8 and TRBJ2-3; possibly TRBD1 for D (6 bases). Germline CDR1 is SGHTS and CDR2 is YDEGEE. The CDR3 extends over 14 amino acids.

The rearrangement links TRBV24-1 to TRBJ2-1; 8 nucleotides line up with TRBD2. Germline V lookup: CDR1 KGHDR, CDR2 SFDVKD. The CDR3 totals 15 residues. V lost 2 bases to trimming and J lost 7 bases; unmatched junction nucleotides: 6. CDR3 region: CATSDSGLGLNEQFF. CDR3 in DNA: TGTGCCACCAGTGATTCGGGACTAGGCTTGAATGAGCAGTTCTTC.

The V and J genes are TRBV20-1 and TRBJ2-7, with 11 bases matching TRBD2. The J segment lost 3 bases and the V segment lost 7 bases, leaving 8 bases of the junction unmatched. The CDR3 length is 14 residues. Germline CDR1 reads DFQATT; CDR2 reads SNEGSKA (reference sequence). This CDR3 reads CSVKGTSGDYEQYF. In DNA form, the CDR3 reads TGCAGTGTCAAGGGGACTAGCGGTGACTACGAGCAGTACTTC.

A word on this clonotype: Compared with germline, one end of the junction differs, possibly owing to a read error. The chain joins TRBV14 to TRBJ2-7, with D tentatively TRBD2 (6 bases). Germline CDR1 SGHDN, CDR2 FVKESK. CDR3 length equals 15 residues. CDR3 sequence reads: CVSSARWGVSYEQYF. The CDR3 nucleotides read TGTGTCAGCAGCGCGCGGTGGGGGGTCTCCTACGAGCAGTACTTC.

V gene TRBV21-1 combines with J gene TRBJ2-3. TRBV21-1 is a pseudogene locus. This CDR3 contains 14 residues. The CDR3 nucleotides are TGTGCCAGCAGCGGACGACATCCCACAGATACGCAGTATTTT. This codes for CASSGRHPTDTQYF.

This chain joins TRBV6-1 and TRBJ1-2; TRBD1 matches 9 bases. Looked up from germline, CDR1 is MNHNS and CDR2 is SASEGT. The CDR3 extends over 17 amino acids. Unmatched junction bases numbered 15, after V lost 8 bases and J lost 2 bases. In DNA form, the CDR3 reads TGTGCCAGCCGACAAGGGACAGGGTTCTCTCTAAACTATGGCTACACCTTC. This sequence encodes CASRQGTGFSLNYGYTF.

The V gene is TRBV20-1, the J gene TRBJ1-5, with D possibly being TRBD1 (6 bases). Germline CDR1 reads DFQATT; CDR2 reads SNEGSKA (reference sequence). CDR3 length equals 13 residues. Trimming pared 6 bases from V and 3 bases from J, leaving 12 bases between. CDR3 bases: TGCAGTGCAGGTGGACAGCCCAATCAGCCCCAGCATTTT. Amino acid sequence: CSAGGQPNQPQHF.

This clonotype was recorded only once. The CDR3, as DNA: TGTGCCAGTAGTATCGACTGGGTCACAGATACGCAGTATTTT. This sequence encodes CASSIDWVTDTQYF. The chain recombines TRBV19 with TRBJ2-3; D gene ambiguous. This CDR3 spans 14 amino acids. Germline CDR1 LNHDA, CDR2 SQIVND (reference sequence). The ends were cut back, 3 bases at V and 2 bases at J, with 9 bases in the middle.

The chain is built from TRBV27 and TRBJ2-3; D might be TRBD2 (6 bases). The CDR3 is made up of 16 amino acids. Trimming removed 3 bases from V and 0 bases from J, with 13 bases in between. Germline values: CDR1 MNHEY, CDR2 SMNVEV (reference sequence). CDR3 DNA: TGTGCCAGCAGTTTGTCTCTCGGGGGTAGCACAGATACGCAGTATTTT. This translates into CASSLSLGGSTDTQYF.

CDR3 sequence reads: CASSTRETQYF. CDR3 in DNA: TGTGCCAGCTCAACCCGAGAGACCCAGTACTTC. This chain links TRBV18 with TRBJ2-5, with D unclear. The CDR3 sequence is 11 residues long. Germline V gene data show CDR1 as KGHSH and CDR2 as LQKENI. V was cut by 5 bases and J by 4 bases, with 5 bases left in between.

The V gene is TRBV7-9, the J gene TRBJ2-2; the D gene is possibly TRBD2 (7 bases). CDR1 is SEHNR and CDR2 is FQNEAQ in the germline V gene (reference sequence). Trimming took off 2 bases at V and 5 bases at J, with 12 bases between the two ends. This CDR3 has 15 residues. The CDR3 region is CASSLRGARTGELFF. The CDR3 region has the DNA TGTGCCAGCAGCTTACGGGGGGCTCGGACCGGGGAGCTGTTTTTT.

This clonotype was found a few times. The chain combines TRBV6-1 with TRBJ1-1; 7 bases are shared with TRBD1. J was trimmed by 1 base and V by 6 bases; bases with no gene match: 5. The germline V gene encodes CDR1 MNHNS and CDR2 SASEGT. CDR3 length: 14 amino acids. The CDR3, as DNA: TGTGCCAGCAGGGAGGGACAGAGGAACACTGAAGCTTTCTTT. Protein: CASREGQRNTEAFF.

V is TRBV6-1 and J is TRBJ1-3; a weak D match, TRBD1 (6 bases). The CDR3 sequence is 11 residues long. Looked up from germline, CDR1 is MNHNS and CDR2 is SASEGT. V lost 8 bases to trimming and J lost 4 bases, with 6 bases between them. The CDR3 nucleotides read TGTGCCAGCGGACAGGGAAACACCATATATTTT. Amino acids: CASGQGNTIYF.

The chain is built from TRBV6-1 and TRBJ2-1; weak D call: TRBD1 (7 bases). The V gene's germline CDR1 is MNHNS and CDR2 SASEGT. Between the trimmed V and J ends, which lost 6 bases and 7 bases, there was a span of 22 bases. There are 16 residues in the CDR3. This CDR3 reads CASRRQGSGVANEQFF. The DNA for the CDR3 is TGTGCCAGCAGGAGACAGGGTTCGGGGGTAGCTAATGAGCAGTTCTTC.

This rearrangement joins TRBV30 to TRBJ1-1; 8 bases fit TRBD1. From germline, CDR1 is GTSNPN and CDR2 SVGIG (reference sequence). The CDR3 is 13 residues long. Trimming removed 8 bases from V and 5 bases from J; junction bases left unmatched: 10. CDR3 loop: CARTSRGRTEAFF. In nucleotides, the CDR3 is TGTGCCCGGACGTCCAGGGGGCGAACTGAAGCTTTCTTT. The complete variable domain, with remaining parts taken from reference TRBV30 and TRBJ1-1, reads SQTIHQWPATLVQPVGSPLSLECTVEGTSNPNLYWYRQAAGRGLQLLFYSVGIGQISSEVPQNLSASRPQDRQFILSSKKLLLSDSGFYLCARTSRGRTEAFFGQGTRLTVV.

V gene TRBV18 combines with J gene TRBJ2-5; D is ambiguous. Germline CDR1 KGHSH, CDR2 LQKENI. The CDR3 is 13 residues long. V dropped 3 bases and J dropped 3 bases, with 8 bases sitting between them. The CDR3, as DNA: TGTGCCAGCTCACCGGGCGGAGAAGAGACCCAGTACTTC. As protein: CASSPGGEETQYF.

This clonotype was detected a few times. V gene TRBV6-1 combines with J gene TRBJ1-5, with D hard to call. V was clipped by 4 bases and J by 0 bases, with 10 bases between them. CDR1 is MNHNS, CDR2 SASEGT, per germline. CDR3 size: 15 residues. CDR3 in amino acids: CASSGATYSNQPQHF. In DNA, the CDR3 is TGTGCCAGCAGTGGGGCGACTTATAGCAATCAGCCCCAGCATTTT.